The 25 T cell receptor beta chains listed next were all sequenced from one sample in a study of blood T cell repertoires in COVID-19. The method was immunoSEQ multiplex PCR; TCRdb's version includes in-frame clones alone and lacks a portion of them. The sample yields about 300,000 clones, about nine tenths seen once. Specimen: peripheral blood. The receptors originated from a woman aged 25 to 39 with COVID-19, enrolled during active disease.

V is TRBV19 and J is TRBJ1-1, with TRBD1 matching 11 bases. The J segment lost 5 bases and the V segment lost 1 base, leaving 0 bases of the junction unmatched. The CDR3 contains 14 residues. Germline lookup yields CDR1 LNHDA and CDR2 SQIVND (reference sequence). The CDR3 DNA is TGTGCCAGTAGTATAGGGGACAGGGGGACTGAAGCTTTCTTT. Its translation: CASSIGDRGTEAFF.

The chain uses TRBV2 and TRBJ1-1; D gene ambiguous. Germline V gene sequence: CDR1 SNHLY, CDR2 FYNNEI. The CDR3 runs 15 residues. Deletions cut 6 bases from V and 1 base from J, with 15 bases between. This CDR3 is CASRAYGRRNTEAFF. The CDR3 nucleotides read TGTGCCAGCAGAGCCTATGGGAGGCGGAACACTGAAGCTTTCTTT.

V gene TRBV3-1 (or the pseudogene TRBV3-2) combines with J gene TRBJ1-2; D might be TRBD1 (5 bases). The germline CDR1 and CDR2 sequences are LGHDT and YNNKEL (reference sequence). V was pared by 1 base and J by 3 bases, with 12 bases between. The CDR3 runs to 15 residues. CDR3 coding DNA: TGTGCCAGCAGCCAAGGGGAGGGACTCTACTATGGCTACACCTTC. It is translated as CASSQGEGLYYGYTF.

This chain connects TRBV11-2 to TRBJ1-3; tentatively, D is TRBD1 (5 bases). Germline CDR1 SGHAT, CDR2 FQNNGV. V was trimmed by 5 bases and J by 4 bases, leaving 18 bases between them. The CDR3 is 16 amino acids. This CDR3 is CASSSQQGSTGNTIYF. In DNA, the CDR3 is TGTGCCAGCAGCAGCCAGCAGGGAAGTACCGGAAACACCATATATTTT.

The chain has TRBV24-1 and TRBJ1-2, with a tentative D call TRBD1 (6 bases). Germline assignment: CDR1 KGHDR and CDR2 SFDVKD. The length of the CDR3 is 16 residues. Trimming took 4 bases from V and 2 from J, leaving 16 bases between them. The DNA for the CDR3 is TGTGCCACCAGTGACTTACAACAGGGCGGCAACTATGGCTACACCTTC. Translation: CATSDLQQGGNYGYTF.

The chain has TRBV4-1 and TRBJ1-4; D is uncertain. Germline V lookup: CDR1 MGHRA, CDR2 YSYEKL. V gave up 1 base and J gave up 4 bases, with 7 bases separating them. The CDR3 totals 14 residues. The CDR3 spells CASSQVIYNEKLFF. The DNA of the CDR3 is TGCGCCAGCAGCCAAGTAATCTATAATGAAAAACTGTTTTTT.

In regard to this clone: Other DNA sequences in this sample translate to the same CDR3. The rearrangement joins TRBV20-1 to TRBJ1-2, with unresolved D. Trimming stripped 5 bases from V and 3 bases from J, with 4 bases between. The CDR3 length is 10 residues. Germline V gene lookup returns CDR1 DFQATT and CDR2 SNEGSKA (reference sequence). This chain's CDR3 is CSAEDYGYTF. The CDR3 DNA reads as TGCAGTGCTGAGGACTATGGCTACACCTTC.

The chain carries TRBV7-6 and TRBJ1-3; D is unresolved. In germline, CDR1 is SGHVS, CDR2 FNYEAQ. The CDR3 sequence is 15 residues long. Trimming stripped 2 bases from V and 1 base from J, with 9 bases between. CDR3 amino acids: CASSLMAISGNTIYF. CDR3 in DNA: TGTGCCAGCAGCTTAATGGCCATTTCTGGAAACACCATATATTTT.

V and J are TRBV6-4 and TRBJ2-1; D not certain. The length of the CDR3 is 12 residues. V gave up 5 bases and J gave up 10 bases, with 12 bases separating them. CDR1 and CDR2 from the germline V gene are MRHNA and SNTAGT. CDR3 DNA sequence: TGTGCCAGCAGTTCTAGGCAAGGCGAGCAGTTCTTC. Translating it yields CASSSRQGEQFF.

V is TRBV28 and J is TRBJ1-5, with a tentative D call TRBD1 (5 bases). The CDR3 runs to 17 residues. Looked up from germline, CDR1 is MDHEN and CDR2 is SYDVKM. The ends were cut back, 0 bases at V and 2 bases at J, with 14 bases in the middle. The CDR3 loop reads CASSLWGGAGGNQPQHF. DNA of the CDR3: TGTGCCAGCAGTTTATGGGGGGGAGCCGGAGGCAATCAGCCCCAGCATTTT.

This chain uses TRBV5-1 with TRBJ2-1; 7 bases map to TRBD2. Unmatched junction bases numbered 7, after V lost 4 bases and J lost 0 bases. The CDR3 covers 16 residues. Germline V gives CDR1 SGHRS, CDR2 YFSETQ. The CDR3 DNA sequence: TGCGCCAGCAGCGCGGACGGGGGGAGCTCCTACAATGAGCAGTTCTTC. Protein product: CASSADGGSSYNEQFF.

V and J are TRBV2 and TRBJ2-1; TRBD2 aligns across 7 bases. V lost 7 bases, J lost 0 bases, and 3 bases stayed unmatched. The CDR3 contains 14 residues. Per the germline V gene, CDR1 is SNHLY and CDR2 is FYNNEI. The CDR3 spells CASMRESSYNEQFF. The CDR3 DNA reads TGTGCCAGCATGCGGGAGAGCTCCTACAATGAGCAGTTCTTC. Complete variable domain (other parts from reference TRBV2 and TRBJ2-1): EPEVTQTPSHQVTQMGQEVILRCVPISNHLYFYWYRQILGQKVEFLVSFYNNEISEKSEIFDDQFSVERPDGSNFTLKIRSTKLEDSAMYFCASMRESSYNEQFFGPGTRLTVL.

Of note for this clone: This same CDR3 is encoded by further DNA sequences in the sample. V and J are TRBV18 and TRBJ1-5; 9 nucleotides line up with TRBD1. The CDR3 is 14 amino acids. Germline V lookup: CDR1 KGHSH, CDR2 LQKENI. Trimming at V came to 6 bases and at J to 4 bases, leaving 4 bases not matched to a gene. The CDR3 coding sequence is TGTGCCAGCTCTCTGGGACAGGGAAATCAGCCCCAGCATTTT. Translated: CASSLGQGNQPQHF.

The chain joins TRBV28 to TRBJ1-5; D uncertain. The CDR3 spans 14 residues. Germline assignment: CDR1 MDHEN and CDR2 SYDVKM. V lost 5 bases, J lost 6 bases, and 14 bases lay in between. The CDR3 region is CASSPPGGLQPQHF. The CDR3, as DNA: TGTGCCAGCAGTCCACCGGGAGGGCTTCAGCCCCAGCATTTT.

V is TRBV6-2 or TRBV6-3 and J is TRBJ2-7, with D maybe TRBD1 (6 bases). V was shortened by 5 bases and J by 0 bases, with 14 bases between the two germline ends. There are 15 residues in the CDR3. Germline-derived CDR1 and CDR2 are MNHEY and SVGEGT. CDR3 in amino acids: CASSPPGTFSYEQYF. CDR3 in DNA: TGTGCCAGCAGTCCCCCCGGGACATTCTCCTACGAGCAGTACTTC.

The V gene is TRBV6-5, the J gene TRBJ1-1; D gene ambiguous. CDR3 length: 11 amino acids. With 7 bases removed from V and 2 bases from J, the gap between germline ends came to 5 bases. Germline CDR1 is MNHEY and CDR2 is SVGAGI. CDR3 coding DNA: TGTGCCAGCACTCTAAACACTGAAGCTTTCTTT. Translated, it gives CASTLNTEAFF.

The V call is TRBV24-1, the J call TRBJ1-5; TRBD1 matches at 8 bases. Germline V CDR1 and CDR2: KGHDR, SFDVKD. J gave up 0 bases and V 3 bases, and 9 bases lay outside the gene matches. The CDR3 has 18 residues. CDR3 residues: CATSDGGQVVGSNQPQHF. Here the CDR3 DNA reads TGTGCCACCAGTGATGGGGGACAGGTCGTTGGTAGCAATCAGCCCCAGCATTTT.

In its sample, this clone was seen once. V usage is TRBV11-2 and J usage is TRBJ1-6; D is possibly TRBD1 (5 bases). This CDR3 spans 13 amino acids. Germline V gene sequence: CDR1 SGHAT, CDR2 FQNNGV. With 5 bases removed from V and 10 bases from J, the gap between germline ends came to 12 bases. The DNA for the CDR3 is TGTGCCAGCAGCACCAGGGTGGCCTCACCCCTCCACTTT. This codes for CASSTRVASPLHF.

CDR3 in amino acids: CASQRGGSGNTIYF. In DNA form, the CDR3 reads TGTGCCAGCCAAAGGGGGGGTAGTGGAAACACCATATATTTT. V usage is TRBV28 and J usage is TRBJ1-3, with D perhaps TRBD1 (6 bases). Trimming took 8 bases from V and 3 from J, leaving 14 bases between them. The CDR3 length is 14 residues. Germline V gives CDR1 MDHEN, CDR2 SYDVKM. Looking up the rest from reference TRBV28 and TRBJ1-3 gives the full variable domain: DVKVTQSSRYLVKRTGEKVFLECVQDMDHENMFWYRQDPGLGLRLIYFSYDVKMKEKGDIPEGYSVSREKKERFSLILESASTNQTSMYLCASQRGGSGNTIYFGEGSWLTVV.

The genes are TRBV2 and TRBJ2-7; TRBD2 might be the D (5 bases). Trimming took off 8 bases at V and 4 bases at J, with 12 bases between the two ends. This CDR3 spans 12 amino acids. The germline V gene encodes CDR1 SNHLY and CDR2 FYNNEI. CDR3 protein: CASGLNAYEQYF. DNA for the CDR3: TGTGCCAGCGGACTGAACGCTTACGAGCAGTACTTC.

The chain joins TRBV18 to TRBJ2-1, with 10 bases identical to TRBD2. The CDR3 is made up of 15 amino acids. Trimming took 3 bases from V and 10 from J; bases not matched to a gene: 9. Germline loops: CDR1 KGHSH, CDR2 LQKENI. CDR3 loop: CASSPGTSVPEEQFF. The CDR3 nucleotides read TGTGCCAGCTCACCCGGGACTAGCGTTCCGGAGGAGCAGTTCTTC.

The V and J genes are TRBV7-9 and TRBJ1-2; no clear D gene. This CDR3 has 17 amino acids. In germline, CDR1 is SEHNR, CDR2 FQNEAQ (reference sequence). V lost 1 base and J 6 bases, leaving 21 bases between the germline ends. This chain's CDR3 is CASSLGGRGFFRHGYTF. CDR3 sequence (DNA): TGTGCCAGCAGCTTAGGGGGTCGCGGGTTTTTCCGTCATGGCTACACCTTC.

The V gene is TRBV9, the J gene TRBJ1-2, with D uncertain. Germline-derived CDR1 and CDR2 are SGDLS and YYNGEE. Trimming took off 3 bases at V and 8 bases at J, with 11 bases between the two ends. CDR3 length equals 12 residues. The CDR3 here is CASSDSLEGYTF. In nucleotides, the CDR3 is TGTGCCAGCAGCGACTCCCTCGAGGGCTACACCTTC. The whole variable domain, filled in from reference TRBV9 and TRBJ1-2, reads DSGVTQTPKHLITATGQRVTLRCSPRSGDLSVYWYQQSLDQGLQFLIQYYNGEERAKGNILERFSAQQFPDLHSELNLSSLELGDSALYFCASSDSLEGYTFGSGTRLTVV.

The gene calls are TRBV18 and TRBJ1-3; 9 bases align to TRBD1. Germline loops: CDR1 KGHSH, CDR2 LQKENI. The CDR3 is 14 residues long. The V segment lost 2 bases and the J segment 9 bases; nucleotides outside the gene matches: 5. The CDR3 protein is CASSPGTGGSTIYF. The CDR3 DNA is TGTGCCAGCTCACCAGGAACAGGGGGCTCCACCATATATTTT.

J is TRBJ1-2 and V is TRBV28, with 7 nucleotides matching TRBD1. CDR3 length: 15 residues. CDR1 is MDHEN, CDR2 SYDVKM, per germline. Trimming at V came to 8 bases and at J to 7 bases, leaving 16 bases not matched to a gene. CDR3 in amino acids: CASHEVGQVLGGYTF. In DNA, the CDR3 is TGTGCCAGCCACGAAGTAGGACAGGTCCTTGGTGGCTACACCTTC.